One TCR beta chain is described in this entry. This clonotype has more than one count but fewer than ten. No cognate antigen has been identified for it. Qualities for individual bases were not recorded, and no much larger clone is one base off. The data are from a study of T cell repertoires in cytomegalovirus infection (dated by TCRdb to between 2019 and 2020). In the study overall: Alongside well-studied HLA-B-restricted epitopes, the peptide stimulations were aimed at recently identified HLA-C-restricted CMV epitopes, whose presentation resists viral immunomodulation. Because public TCR beta signatures pointed to carriage of CMV infection together with the matching HLA type, the HLA type of each donor mattered for the analysis.

The CDR3 runs 15 amino acids, cysteine and phenylalanine included. Of the read, only the CDR3 DNA is kept; its 45 bases are in frame from base 1. V sheds 4 bases and J sheds 2 bases, leaving 15 bases between their ends. From the germline V gene (reference sequence), CDR1 is SGHAT and CDR2 is FQDESV. Broader findings and caveats from the paper: In both this cohort and an independent roughly 350-donor cohort, the cumulative frequency of public TCR beta family members distinguished carriers of CMV infection plus the relevant HLA type. In the ex vivo response, HLA-C-restricted CMV-specific TCR beta clonotypes were dominant, and in two of eight donors the single most frequent clonotype came from this HLA-C-restricted group.

Sequencing was performed on an Illumina HiSeq 1500. Using fastp trimming at Q25 and MiXCR clonotype assembly, TCRdb reanalyzed the public sequencing data and kept in-frame beta chains. Every distinct CDR3 protein forms one entry, paired with its most common genes and DNA. In this sample the table shows 900,000 to 950,000 distinct CDR3 sequences, 30% to 40% of which occur a single time. The ten top clones hold about 14% of the sample. The sample's treatment or condition label is to be understood as: in vitro stimulation with specific CMV peptide epitopes to enrich CMV-specific T cells. The chain is encoded by TRBV11-1 joined to TRBJ2-7; the D gene is unclear. Sequencing was performed on cultured CD8+ T cells from PBMCs, taken from culture after CMV antigen stimulation. The sequence derives from a human donor in good health (CMV status not recorded). Some clones in this sample may be carry-over from other donors' samples. The DNA sequence is TGTGCCAGCAGCTCTGGACGGATCACCCCCTACGAGCAGTACTTC. Its protein reads: CASSSGRITPYEQYF.